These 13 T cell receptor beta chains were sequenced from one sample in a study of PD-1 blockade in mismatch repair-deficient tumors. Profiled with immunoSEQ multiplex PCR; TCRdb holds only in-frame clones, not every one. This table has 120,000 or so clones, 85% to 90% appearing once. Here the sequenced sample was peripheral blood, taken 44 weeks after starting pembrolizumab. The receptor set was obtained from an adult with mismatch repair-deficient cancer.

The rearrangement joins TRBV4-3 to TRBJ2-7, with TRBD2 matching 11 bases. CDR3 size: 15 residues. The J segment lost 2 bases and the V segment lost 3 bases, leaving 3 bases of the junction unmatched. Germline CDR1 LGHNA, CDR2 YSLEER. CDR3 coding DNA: TGCGCCAGCAGCCACGTAGCGGGAGGGCCCTACGAGCAGTACTTC. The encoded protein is CASSHVAGGPYEQYF.

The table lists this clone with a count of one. The CDR3 nucleotides are TGTGCCAGCAGCCAAGTGGGATGGGAGACCCAGTACTTC. This gives the protein CASSQVGWETQYF. This chain links TRBV14 with TRBJ2-5; D call uncertain. The CDR3 loop spans 13 amino acids. Between the trimmed V and J ends, which lost 1 base and 5 bases, there was a span of 8 bases. Germline values: CDR1 SGHDN, CDR2 FVKESK.

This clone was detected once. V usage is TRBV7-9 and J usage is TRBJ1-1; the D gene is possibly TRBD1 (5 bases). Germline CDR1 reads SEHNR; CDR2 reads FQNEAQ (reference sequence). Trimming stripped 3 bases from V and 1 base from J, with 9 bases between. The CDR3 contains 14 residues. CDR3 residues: CASSFHGGNTEAFF. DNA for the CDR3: TGTGCCAGCAGCTTCCACGGGGGGAACACTGAAGCTTTCTTT.

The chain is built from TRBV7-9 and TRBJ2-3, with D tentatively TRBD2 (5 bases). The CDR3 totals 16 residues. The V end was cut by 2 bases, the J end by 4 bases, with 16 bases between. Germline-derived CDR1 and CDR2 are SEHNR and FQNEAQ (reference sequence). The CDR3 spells CASSLSKRISPDTQYF. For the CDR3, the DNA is TGTGCCAGCAGCTTAAGTAAGCGGATCTCGCCAGATACGCAGTATTTT.

CDR3 sequence (DNA): TGTGCCAGCAGTTCTGCAGCCCACACCGGGGAGCTGTTTTTT. This encodes CASSSAAHTGELFF. This chain joins TRBV6-5 and TRBJ2-2; D remains ambiguous. This CDR3 spans 14 amino acids. Trimming left V 4 bases short and J 3 bases short, with 9 bases between. Germline loops: CDR1 MNHEY, CDR2 SVGAGI.

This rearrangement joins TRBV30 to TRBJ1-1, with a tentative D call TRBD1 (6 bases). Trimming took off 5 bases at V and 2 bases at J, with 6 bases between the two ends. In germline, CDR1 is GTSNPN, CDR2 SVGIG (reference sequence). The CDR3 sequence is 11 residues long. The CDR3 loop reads CAWGTNTEAFF. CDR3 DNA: TGTGCCTGGGGGACAAACACTGAAGCTTTCTTT. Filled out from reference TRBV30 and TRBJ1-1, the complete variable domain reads SQTIHQWPATLVQPVGSPLSLECTVEGTSNPNLYWYRQAAGRGLQLLFYSVGIGQISSEVPQNLSASRPQDRQFILSSKKLLLSDSGFYLCAWGTNTEAFFGQGTRLTVV.

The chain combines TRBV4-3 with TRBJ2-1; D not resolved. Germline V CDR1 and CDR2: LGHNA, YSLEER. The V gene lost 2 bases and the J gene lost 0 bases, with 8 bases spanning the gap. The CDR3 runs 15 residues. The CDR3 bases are TGCGCCAGCAGCCAAAAAGAAAGCTCCTACAATGAGCAGTTCTTC. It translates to CASSQKESSYNEQFF.

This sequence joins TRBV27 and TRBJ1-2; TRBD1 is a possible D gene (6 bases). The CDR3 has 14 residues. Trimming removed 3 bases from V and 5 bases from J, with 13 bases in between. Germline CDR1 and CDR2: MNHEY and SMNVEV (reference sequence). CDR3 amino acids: CASSLGAGHYGYTF. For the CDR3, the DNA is TGTGCCAGCAGTTTGGGGGCAGGTCATTATGGCTACACCTTC.

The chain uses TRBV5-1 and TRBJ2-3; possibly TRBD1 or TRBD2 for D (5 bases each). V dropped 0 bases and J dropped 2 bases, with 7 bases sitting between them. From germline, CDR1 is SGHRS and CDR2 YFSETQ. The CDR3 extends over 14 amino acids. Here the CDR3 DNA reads TGCGCCAGCAGCTTGGGGGACGCCACAGATACGCAGTATTTT. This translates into CASSLGDATDTQYF.

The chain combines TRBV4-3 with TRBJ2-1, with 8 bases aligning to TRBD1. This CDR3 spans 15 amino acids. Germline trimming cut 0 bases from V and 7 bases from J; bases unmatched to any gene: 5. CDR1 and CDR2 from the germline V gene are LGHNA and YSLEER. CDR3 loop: CASSQEGDRFNEQFF. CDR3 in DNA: TGCGCCAGCAGCCAAGAGGGGGACAGGTTTAATGAGCAGTTCTTC.

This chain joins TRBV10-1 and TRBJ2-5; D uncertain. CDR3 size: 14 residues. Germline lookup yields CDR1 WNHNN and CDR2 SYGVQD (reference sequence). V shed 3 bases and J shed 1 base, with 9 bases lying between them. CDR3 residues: CASSETRPQETQYF. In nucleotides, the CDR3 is TGCGCCAGCAGTGAAACTCGCCCCCAAGAGACCCAGTACTTC.

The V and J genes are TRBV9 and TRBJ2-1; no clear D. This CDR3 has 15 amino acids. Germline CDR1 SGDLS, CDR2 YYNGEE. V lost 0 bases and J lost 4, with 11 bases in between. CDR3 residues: CASSVDGGNYNEQFF. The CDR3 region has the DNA TGTGCCAGCAGCGTAGATGGCGGTAATTACAATGAGCAGTTCTTC.

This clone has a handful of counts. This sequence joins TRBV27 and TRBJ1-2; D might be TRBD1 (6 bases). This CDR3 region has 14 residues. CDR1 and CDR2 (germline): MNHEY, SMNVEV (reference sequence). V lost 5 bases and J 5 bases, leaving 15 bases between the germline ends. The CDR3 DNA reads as TGTGCCAGCAGTAGAAGACAGGACGGGTATGGCTACACCTTC. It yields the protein CASSRRQDGYGYTF.